Below are 23 T cell receptor beta chains sequenced from a single sample in a study of blood T cell repertoires in COVID-19. The protocol was immunoSEQ multiplex PCR, while the TCRdb copy is restricted to in-frame clones and leaves out a portion. The table records some 350,000 clones, approximately 87% of them present only once. Sequenced: PBMCs or T cells enriched from blood (not recorded which). The source of these receptors is a woman younger than 45 who had recovered from COVID-19.

The gene calls are TRBV6-5 and TRBJ1-6; the D gene is possibly TRBD1 (5 bases). V lost 2 bases to trimming and J lost 10 bases, with 18 bases between them. The germline V gene has CDR1 MNHEY and CDR2 SVGAGI. This CDR3 spans 16 amino acids. CDR3 nucleotides: TGTGCCAGCAGTTACGTCGCGCTCGACAGTAGGTCACCCCTCCACTTT. Protein product: CASSYVALDSRSPLHF.

Written as DNA, the CDR3 is TGTGCCAGCCTTGAGGCACGGAACTATAATTCACCCCTCCACTTT. Its translation: CASLEARNYNSPLHF. J is TRBJ1-6 and V is TRBV7-2; D gene ambiguous. The ends were cut back, 8 bases at V and 3 bases at J, with 14 bases in the middle. This CDR3 spans 15 amino acids. Germline-derived CDR1 and CDR2 are SGHTA and FQGNSA.

The rearrangement links TRBV4-1 to TRBJ2-3; possibly TRBD1 for D (5 bases). The germline gives CDR1 MGHRA, CDR2 YSYEKL. There are 17 residues in the CDR3. Trimming removed 1 base at V and 2 bases at J, with 16 bases between. The DNA for the CDR3 is TGCGCCAGCAGCCAAGGAACAGGTCGGCAGATCACAGATACGCAGTATTTT. Translating it yields CASSQGTGRQITDTQYF.

The chain links TRBV5-4 to TRBJ2-5; 12 nucleotides match TRBD2. This CDR3 is 15 amino acids long. Trimming took 4 bases from V and 0 from J; bases not matched to a gene: 1. Germline V gives CDR1 SGHNT, CDR2 YYREEE (reference sequence). The DNA of the CDR3 is TGTGCCAGCAGCCGACTAGCGGGAGACCAAGAGACCCAGTACTTC. Translation gives CASSRLAGDQETQYF.

This clone occurred a few times. This chain connects TRBV19 to TRBJ2-7, with 8 bases matching TRBD1. Per the germline V gene, CDR1 is LNHDA and CDR2 is SQIVND (reference sequence). CDR3 length: 17 amino acids. V shed 3 bases, J shed 2 bases, and the junction held 12 bases outside the gene matches. CDR3 DNA: TGTGCCAGTAGTATCGATGCCAGGGGGCAGTTTCCCTACGAGCAGTACTTC. Protein product: CASSIDARGQFPYEQYF.

This clone has only one observation. The chain carries TRBV7-2 and TRBJ2-7, with D possibly matching TRBD2 (5 bases). The V gene lost 1 base and the J gene lost 4 bases, with 14 bases spanning the gap. The CDR3 sequence is 15 residues long. Germline V lookup: CDR1 SGHTA, CDR2 FQGNSA. The CDR3 DNA reads as TGTGCCAGCAGCTTAGATATCTTCGGGGATTACGAGCAGTACTTC. This encodes CASSLDIFGDYEQYF.

Regarding this clone: The sample contains more than one DNA sequence encoding this CDR3. V is TRBV7-8 and J is TRBJ1-6, with a weak D call TRBD1 (5 bases). This CDR3 is 15 amino acids long. In germline, CDR1 is SGHVS, CDR2 FQNEAQ. Trimming took 1 base from V and 3 from J, leaving 7 bases between them. Here the CDR3 reads CASSLGQGYNSPLHF. For the CDR3, the DNA is TGTGCCAGCAGCTTAGGCCAGGGCTATAATTCACCCCTCCACTTT.

The table lists this clone with a few counts. The chain combines TRBV6-5 with TRBJ2-2; tentative D call: TRBD1 (6 bases). CDR3 length: 16 amino acids. Germline V gene sequence: CDR1 MNHEY, CDR2 SVGAGI. The V and J ends lost 0 bases and 3 bases respectively, with 11 bases between them. CDR3 coding DNA: TGTGCCAGCAGTTACTCGAGTCAGGGGTACACCGGGGAGCTGTTTTTT. This encodes CASSYSSQGYTGELFF.

The chain joins TRBV28 to TRBJ1-1; D unclear. From germline, CDR1 is MDHEN and CDR2 SYDVKM. The CDR3 is made up of 14 amino acids. Trimming stripped 4 bases from V and 0 bases from J, with 9 bases between. CDR3 amino acids: CASSSRIMNTEAFF. The DNA for the CDR3 is TGTGCCAGCAGTTCGAGGATCATGAACACTGAAGCTTTCTTT.

The chain has TRBV6-5 and TRBJ1-2, with TRBD1 matching over 8 bases. Germline CDR1 is MNHEY and CDR2 is SVGAGI. There are 14 residues in the CDR3. Trimming at V came to 6 bases and at J to 4 bases, leaving 7 bases not matched to a gene. Here the CDR3 DNA reads TGTGCCAGCAGCCTCACAGGGGGTATCTATGGCTACACCTTC. It is translated as CASSLTGGIYGYTF.

The chain joins TRBV2 to TRBJ1-1; D is possibly TRBD1 (5 bases). V gave up 2 bases and J gave up 5 bases, with 12 bases separating them. Germline CDR1 is SNHLY and CDR2 is FYNNEI. The CDR3 spans 14 residues. CDR3 DNA sequence: TGTGCCAGCAGTGAAATGGGGGGTGCGACTGAAGCTTTCTTT. Encoded protein: CASSEMGGATEAFF.

The chain couples TRBV30 to TRBJ2-1; 7 bases agree with TRBD2. Trimming took 4 bases from V and 5 from J; bases not matched to a gene: 14. CDR1 GTSNPN and CDR2 SVGIG come from the germline V gene (reference sequence). The CDR3 extends over 16 amino acids. This CDR3 is CAWTSPFGGIDNEQFF. CDR3 nucleotide sequence: TGTGCCTGGACCTCCCCTTTCGGGGGGATCGACAATGAGCAGTTCTTC. Variable domain in full (rest from reference TRBV30 and TRBJ2-1): SQTIHQWPATLVQPVGSPLSLECTVEGTSNPNLYWYRQAAGRGLQLLFYSVGIGQISSEVPQNLSASRPQDRQFILSSKKLLLSDSGFYLCAWTSPFGGIDNEQFFGPGTRLTVL.

This clone was found once. The rearrangement joins TRBV29-1 to TRBJ2-3; TRBD2 agrees at 7 bases. This CDR3 region has 15 residues. Losses at the gene ends were 8 bases for V and 2 bases for J; bases not matched to a gene: 13. CDR1 and CDR2 (germline): SQVTM, ANQGSEA. The CDR3 loop reads CSSSTGGRFTDTQYF. The CDR3 DNA reads TGCAGCTCCTCGACGGGGGGAAGGTTCACAGATACGCAGTATTTT.

The table lists this clone with a count of one. The chain recombines TRBV10-2 with TRBJ1-1, with TRBD1 matching over 11 bases. Losses at the gene ends were 7 bases for V and 1 base for J; bases not matched to a gene: 8. This CDR3 has 16 amino acids. Germline CDR1 reads WSHSY; CDR2 reads SAAADI. The CDR3 region is CASIMGQGVGNTEAFF. CDR3 DNA sequence: TGCGCCAGCATCATGGGACAGGGGGTAGGGAACACTGAAGCTTTCTTT.

The rearrangement joins TRBV29-1 to TRBJ2-3; 10 nucleotides match TRBD2. The CDR3 totals 14 residues. Germline V gene lookup returns CDR1 SQVTM and CDR2 ANQGSEA. V lost 5 bases to trimming and J lost 6 bases; unmatched junction nucleotides: 8. The CDR3 is CSVKAGGLLDTQYF. DNA for the CDR3: TGCAGCGTTAAAGCGGGGGGGCTTCTTGATACGCAGTATTTT.

A single count supports this clone. V usage is TRBV11-2 and J usage is TRBJ1-3, with D tentatively TRBD1 (5 bases). This CDR3 region has 16 residues. The V end was cut by 2 bases, the J end by 2 bases, with 13 bases between. Germline assignment: CDR1 SGHAT and CDR2 FQNNGV. CDR3 nucleotide sequence: TGTGCCAGCAGCTTACAGTCCCCCAGGGCTGGAAACACCATATATTTT. Translating it yields CASSLQSPRAGNTIYF.

This sequence joins TRBV3-1 (or the pseudogene TRBV3-2) and TRBJ1-4; TRBD1 matches at 8 bases. Germline trimming cut 6 bases from V and 7 bases from J; bases unmatched to any gene: 13. Germline V gene sequence: CDR1 LGHDT, CDR2 YNNKEL (reference sequence). The CDR3 spans 16 residues. The CDR3 nucleotides are TGTGCCAGCAGTCGGACACTCGGGGGGACAGGTGAAAAACTGTTTTTT. Encoded protein: CASSRTLGGTGEKLFF.

This clone showed up just once. The rearrangement joins TRBV7-8 to TRBJ2-3, with TRBD1 matching over 8 bases. V trimming: 3 bases; J trimming: 4 bases; junction bases outside the gene matches: 3. The CDR3 has 14 residues. Germline CDR1 reads SGHVS; CDR2 reads FQNEAQ. For the CDR3, the DNA is TGTGCCAGCAGCTTCGACAGGGGCTCAGATACGCAGTATTTT. It codes for CASSFDRGSDTQYF.

V usage is TRBV4-1 and J usage is TRBJ2-1; TRBD1 matches at 9 bases. V dropped 5 bases and J dropped 4; count of bases not matched to a gene: 9. CDR3 length: 16 amino acids. CDR1 and CDR2 (germline): MGHRA, YSYEKL. DNA of the CDR3: TGCGCCAGCAGCGCACCCGGGACAGGGAGGTACAATGAGCAGTTCTTC. It translates to CASSAPGTGRYNEQFF.

The V call is TRBV10-2, the J call TRBJ1-1; D may be TRBD1 (5 bases). The CDR3 loop spans 14 amino acids. Germline loops: CDR1 WSHSY, CDR2 SAAADI. Trimming cost V 5 bases and J 1 base, with 11 bases left between them. CDR3 sequence (DNA): TGCGCCAGCAGTAGAAACAGGCAGAACACTGAAGCTTTCTTT. It is translated as CASSRNRQNTEAFF.

V usage is TRBV7-3 and J usage is TRBJ1-3; TRBD1 is a possible D gene (5 bases). V shed 5 bases and J shed 2 bases, with 19 bases lying between them. The germline gives CDR1 SGHTA, CDR2 FQGTGA. The CDR3 has 17 amino acids. For the CDR3, the DNA is TGTGCCAGCAGCCAGAACAGGTGCCTCGCGGCTGGAAACACCATATATTTT. Translated: CASSQNRCLAAGNTIYF.

The chain combines TRBV7-2 with TRBJ2-1; D possibly corresponds to TRBD2 (6 bases). Germline V gives CDR1 SGHTA, CDR2 FQGNSA. The V end lost 1 base, the J end lost 12 bases, and 13 bases lay between the germline ends. There are 13 residues in the CDR3. CDR3 loop: CASSLEPGVGQFF. The CDR3 region has the DNA TGTGCCAGCAGCTTAGAACCGGGGGTCGGGCAGTTCTTC.

V and J are TRBV5-1 and TRBJ2-5; 11 bases map to TRBD2. The trim removed 5 bases at V and 4 bases at J, leaving 7 bases unmatched. CDR1 is SGHRS and CDR2 is YFSETQ in the germline V gene. The CDR3 runs 15 residues. DNA of the CDR3: TGCGCCAGCAGTATCGGGACTAGCGGTGGAGAGACCCAGTACTTC. It codes for CASSIGTSGGETQYF.